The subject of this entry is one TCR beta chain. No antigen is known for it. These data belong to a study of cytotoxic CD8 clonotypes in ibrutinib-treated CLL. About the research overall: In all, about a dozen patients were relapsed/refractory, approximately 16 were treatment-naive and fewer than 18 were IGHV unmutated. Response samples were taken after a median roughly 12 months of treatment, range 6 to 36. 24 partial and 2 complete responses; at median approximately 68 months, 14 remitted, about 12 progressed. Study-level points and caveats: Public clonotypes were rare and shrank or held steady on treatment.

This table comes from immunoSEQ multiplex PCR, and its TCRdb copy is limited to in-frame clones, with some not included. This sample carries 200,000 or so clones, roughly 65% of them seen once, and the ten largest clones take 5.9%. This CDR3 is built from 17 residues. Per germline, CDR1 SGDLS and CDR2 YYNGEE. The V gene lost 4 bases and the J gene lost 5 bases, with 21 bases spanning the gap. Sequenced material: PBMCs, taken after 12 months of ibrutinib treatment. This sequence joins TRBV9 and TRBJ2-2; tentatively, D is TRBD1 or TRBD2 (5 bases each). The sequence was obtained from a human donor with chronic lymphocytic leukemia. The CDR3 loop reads CASSPEARGSVTGELFF. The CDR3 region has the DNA TGTGCCAGCAGCCCCGAGGCCCGGGGCTCTGTGACCGGGGAGCTGTTTTTT.